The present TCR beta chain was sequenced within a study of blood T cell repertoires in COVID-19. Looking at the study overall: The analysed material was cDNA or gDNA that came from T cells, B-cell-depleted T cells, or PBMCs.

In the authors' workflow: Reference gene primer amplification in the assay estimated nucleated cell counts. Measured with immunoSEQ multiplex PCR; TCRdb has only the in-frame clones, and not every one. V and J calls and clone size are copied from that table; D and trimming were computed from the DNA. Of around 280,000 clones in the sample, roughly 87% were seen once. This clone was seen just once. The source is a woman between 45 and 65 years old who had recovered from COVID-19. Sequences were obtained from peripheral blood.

The DNA for the CDR3 is TGTGCCAGCAGCTTTTTTGGTGGCTTTCGACAAGAGACCCAGTACTTC. It encodes CASSFFGGFRQETQYF. V and J are TRBV7-2 and TRBJ2-5, with no clear D. The germline gives CDR1 SGHTA, CDR2 FQGNSA. Trimming removed 3 bases at V and 2 bases at J, with 16 bases between. The CDR3 totals 16 residues.